One sample yielded the 29 T cell receptor beta chains listed below, sequenced in a study of neoadjuvant anti-PD-1 for oral cavity cancer. Clones were sequenced by immunoSEQ multiplex PCR, and TCRdb holds only the in-frame ones, with some missing. The sample has about 16,000 clones, under 75% seen once. The material was PBMCs, obtained before nivolumab (anti-PD-1) treatment. All receptors derive from a person aged 40 to 85 with oral cavity squamous cell carcinoma.

The J gene is TRBJ1-2, the V gene TRBV4-2; 8 nucleotides line up with TRBD1. The germline V gene has CDR1 LGHNA and CDR2 YNFKEQ. V was pared by 5 bases and J by 7 bases, with 12 bases of the junction left unmatched. The CDR3 totals 15 residues. CDR3 nucleotides: TGTGCCAGCAGCGAACGACAGGGGTTAGGGGTTGGCTACACCTTC. Protein sequence: CASSERQGLGVGYTF.

The chain carries TRBV6-1 and TRBJ2-5; D is possibly TRBD2 (5 bases). The germline CDR1 and CDR2 sequences are MNHNS and SASEGT. V gave up 4 bases and J gave up 2 bases, with 11 bases separating them. The CDR3 is made up of 14 amino acids. The CDR3 bases are TGTGCCAGCAGTGCCGGACTTTTACAAGAGACCCAGTACTTC. Its protein is CASSAGLLQETQYF.

This clone was detected a few times. The chain recombines TRBV7-3 with TRBJ2-2; 8 nucleotides align to TRBD1. The CDR3 totals 13 residues. V shed 4 bases and J 6 bases; nucleotides not matched to a gene: 1. From germline, CDR1 is SGHTA and CDR2 FQGTGA. The CDR3 nucleotides are TGTGCCAGCAGCTCGGGACAGGCCGGGGAGCTGTTTTTT. Protein sequence: CASSSGQAGELFF.

V gene TRBV30 combines with J gene TRBJ2-7, with a weak D call TRBD2 (6 bases). V lost 6 bases and J 3 bases, leaving 21 bases between the germline ends. CDR1 is GTSNPN, CDR2 SVGIG, per germline (reference sequence). The CDR3 is 15 residues long. CDR3: CACQIKGSGGYEQYF. The CDR3 DNA reads TGTGCCTGCCAAATTAAAGGATCCGGGGGCTACGAGCAGTACTTC. The full variable domain, rest sourced from reference TRBV30 and TRBJ2-7, is SQTIHQWPATLVQPVGSPLSLECTVEGTSNPNLYWYRQAAGRGLQLLFYSVGIGQISSEVPQNLSASRPQDRQFILSSKKLLLSDSGFYLCACQIKGSGGYEQYFGPGTRLTVT.

V and J are TRBV7-8 and TRBJ2-3; 9 bases are a match to TRBD2. Germline V CDR1 and CDR2: SGHVS, FQNEAQ. This CDR3 region has 17 residues. Trimming removed 4 bases from V and 6 bases from J; junction bases left unmatched: 14. CDR3 nucleotides: TGTGCCAGCAGCTGGGGGGTTTTTAGCGGGAGATCTGATACGCAGTATTTT. Protein product: CASSWGVFSGRSDTQYF.

The chain combines TRBV27 with TRBJ1-4, with D possibly being TRBD1 (5 bases). V shed 6 bases and J shed 3 bases, with 14 bases lying between them. Germline V gene lookup returns CDR1 MNHEY and CDR2 SMNVEV (reference sequence). The CDR3 runs to 15 residues. The CDR3 DNA is TGTGCCAGCAGCCGCTCACAGGCTCCTAATGAAAAACTGTTTTTT. Its translation is CASSRSQAPNEKLFF. The entire variable domain, with the rest obtained from reference TRBV27 and TRBJ1-4, is as follows: EAQVTQNPRYLITVTGKKLTVTCSQNMNHEYMSWYRQDPGLGLRQIYYSMNVEVTDKGDVPEGYKVSRKEKRNFPLILESPSPNQTSLYFCASSRSQAPNEKLFFGSGTQLSVL.

V usage is TRBV7-6 and J usage is TRBJ2-1, with D tentatively TRBD1 (6 bases). Trimming pared 4 bases from V and 1 base from J, leaving 17 bases between. There are 17 residues in the CDR3. Looked up from germline, CDR1 is SGHVS and CDR2 is FNYEAQ. The CDR3 DNA sequence: TGTGCCAGCAGCTACCTAGGACAGCAGATGTCCTACAATGAGCAGTTCTTC. It codes for CASSYLGQQMSYNEQFF.

The V and J genes are TRBV30 and TRBJ1-2; D gene unclear. Germline loops: CDR1 GTSNPN, CDR2 SVGIG (reference sequence). The ends were cut back, 3 bases at V and 8 bases at J, with 10 bases in the middle. The CDR3 runs to 11 residues. CDR3 amino acids: CAWRRVPGYTF. CDR3 bases: TGTGCCTGGAGAAGGGTTCCCGGCTACACCTTC.

The genes are TRBV29-1 and TRBJ1-2; D is unresolved. This CDR3 comprises 11 residues. The V and J ends lost 5 bases and 8 bases respectively, with 12 bases between them. Germline loops: CDR1 SQVTM, CDR2 ANQGSEA. In nucleotides, the CDR3 is TGCAGCGTTATCGACCTCGTGGGCTACACCTTC. This translates into CSVIDLVGYTF.

This clone was observed once. The CDR3 protein is CASSPFSQRQETQYF. CDR3 coding DNA: TGTGCCAGCAGTCCCTTTTCCCAGCGGCAAGAGACCCAGTACTTC. The chain carries TRBV6-1 and TRBJ2-5; D is possibly TRBD2 (5 bases). The CDR3 is made up of 15 amino acids. CDR1 MNHNS and CDR2 SASEGT come from the germline V gene. V shed 5 bases and J shed 2 bases, with 15 bases lying between them.

This clone was seen only a few times. The gene calls are TRBV5-4 and TRBJ2-5; possible D gene TRBD2, 8 bases. Germline V gene lookup returns CDR1 SGHNT and CDR2 YYREEE (reference sequence). The germline V and J ends were trimmed by 9 bases and 4 bases, with 25 bases remaining between them. The length of the CDR3 is 16 residues. CDR3 DNA sequence: TGTGCCACTCAGGGGGAAGCGGGAGTGATGGGAGAGACCCAGTACTTC. This sequence encodes CATQGEAGVMGETQYF.

The V gene is TRBV9, the J gene TRBJ2-7; D possibly matches TRBD1 or TRBD2 (5 bases each). The CDR3 totals 15 residues. The V gene lost 6 bases and the J gene lost 7 bases, with 23 bases spanning the gap. Germline assignment: CDR1 SGDLS and CDR2 YYNGEE. This CDR3 reads CASTLGPDELREQYF. In nucleotides, the CDR3 is TGTGCCAGCACCTTGGGACCCGACGAACTACGGGAGCAGTACTTC.

V is TRBV9 and J is TRBJ2-3; D unclear. This CDR3 is 15 amino acids long. Germline V gene sequence: CDR1 SGDLS, CDR2 YYNGEE. V dropped 5 bases and J dropped 2 bases, with 15 bases sitting between them. The CDR3 DNA is TGTGCCAGCAGTAAGACCAGACTCTCCACAGATACGCAGTATTTT. Amino acids: CASSKTRLSTDTQYF. Based on the CDR3 plus reference TRBV9 and TRBJ2-3, the full variable domain is DSGVTQTPKHLITATGQRVTLRCSPRSGDLSVYWYQQSLDQGLQFLIQYYNGEERAKGNILERFSAQQFPDLHSELNLSSLELGDSALYFCASSKTRLSTDTQYFGPGTRLTVL.

About this clone: This specimen includes other DNA sequences encoding the same CDR3. The chain carries TRBV5-4 and TRBJ2-3; D might be TRBD2 (6 bases). This CDR3 region has 15 residues. V was cut by 0 bases and J by 0 bases, with 8 bases left in between. Germline lookup yields CDR1 SGHNT and CDR2 YYREEE (reference sequence). The CDR3 loop is CASSLDSGSTDTQYF. CDR3 bases: TGTGCCAGCAGCTTGGATAGCGGAAGCACAGATACGCAGTATTTT.

The chain uses TRBV6-1 and TRBJ2-7; the match to TRBD2 covers 10 bases. The germline CDR1 and CDR2 sequences are MNHNS and SASEGT. CDR3 length: 15 amino acids. With 3 bases clipped from V and 7 bases from J, the junction kept 9 bases outside the gene matches. DNA for the CDR3: TGTGCCAGCAGTGACGGAGGAGCGGGAGGGCGGGAGCAGTACTTC. This translates into CASSDGGAGGREQYF.

The chain is built from TRBV10-3 and TRBJ1-5; D is unresolved. Germline CDR1 ENHRY, CDR2 SYGVKD. Between the trimmed V and J ends, which lost 7 bases and 5 bases, there was a span of 12 bases. The CDR3 has 13 amino acids. This chain's CDR3 is CAINSQRDQPQHF. CDR3 nucleotides: TGTGCCATCAACTCCCAGCGGGATCAGCCCCAGCATTTT.

This chain links TRBV4-2 with TRBJ1-1; D remains unclear. Deletions cut 0 bases from V and 4 bases from J, with 15 bases between. The CDR3 sequence is 16 residues long. Germline CDR1 LGHNA, CDR2 YNFKEQ. The chain's CDR3 is CASSQDWPDGLTEAFF. The CDR3 region has the DNA TGTGCCAGCAGCCAAGATTGGCCAGACGGGCTCACTGAAGCTTTCTTT.

Worth noting for this clone: Relative to the germline gene, one junction end is altered; a read error may explain this. The V call is TRBV9, the J call TRBJ2-6, with a tentative D call TRBD1 (6 bases). CDR1 and CDR2 from the germline V gene are SGDLS and YYNGEE. This CDR3 comprises 12 residues. The CDR3 sequence is CASSEIPGVLTF. CDR3 DNA: TGTGCCAGTAGCGAGATCCCAGGGGTTTTGACTTTC.

The chain employs TRBV25-1 and TRBJ2-1; tentatively, D is TRBD2 (6 bases). Trimming left V 3 bases short and J 10 bases short, with 19 bases between. Looked up from germline, CDR1 is MGHDK and CDR2 is SYGVNS. This CDR3 has 15 residues. The chain's CDR3 is CASSEVKNSGGEQFF. DNA for the CDR3: TGTGCCAGCAGTGAGGTAAAGAACTCCGGGGGAGAGCAGTTCTTC.

This chain joins TRBV27 and TRBJ1-2, with 8 bases that match TRBD1. Trimming cost V 4 bases and J 5 bases; bases outside gene matches: 6. The CDR3 spans 14 residues. The germline CDR1 and CDR2 sequences are MNHEY and SMNVEV (reference sequence). The CDR3 loop is CASSSPGQAYGYTF. The CDR3 DNA reads TGTGCCAGCAGTTCTCCGGGACAGGCGTATGGCTACACCTTC.

This clone was picked up one time. The chain is built from TRBV6-5 and TRBJ2-2, with D perhaps TRBD2 (5 bases). With 2 bases removed from V and 3 bases from J, the gap between germline ends came to 10 bases. This CDR3 region has 15 residues. The germline V gene has CDR1 MNHEY and CDR2 SVGAGI. As DNA, the CDR3 is TGTGCCAGCAGTTACGCGGGCTCTTACACCGGGGAGCTGTTTTTT. Its translation is CASSYAGSYTGELFF.

The rearrangement joins TRBV10-3 to TRBJ2-1, with TRBD1 identical over 7 bases. CDR3 length: 12 amino acids. Trimming removed 11 bases from V and 5 bases from J; junction bases left unmatched: 6. Looked up from germline, CDR1 is ENHRY and CDR2 is SYGVKD. CDR3 nucleotides: TGTGCCTTAGGGACAGCCAACAATGAGCAGTTCTTC. Its protein product is CALGTANNEQFF.

The chain joins TRBV9 to TRBJ1-2, with D uncertain. The germline CDR1 and CDR2 sequences are SGDLS and YYNGEE. Deletions cut 4 bases from V and 0 bases from J, with 13 bases between. The CDR3 length is 15 residues. This chain's CDR3 is CASSPPGSTNYGYTF. The DNA of the CDR3 is TGTGCCAGCAGCCCCCCCGGGTCTACTAACTATGGCTACACCTTC.

This clone turned up a few times. The V call is TRBV6-5, the J call TRBJ2-7; 14 nucleotides align to TRBD2. The length of the CDR3 is 15 residues. V was clipped by 5 bases and J by 9 bases; unmatched bases: 9. CDR1 is MNHEY, CDR2 SVGAGI, per germline. This CDR3 is CASSNTGLAGALQYF. The DNA for the CDR3 is TGTGCCAGCAGTAATACGGGACTAGCGGGAGCTTTGCAGTACTTC.

A few counts support this clone. The chain couples TRBV6-4 to TRBJ2-2; 11 positions match TRBD2. CDR3 length equals 15 residues. The germline CDR1 and CDR2 sequences are MRHNA and SNTAGT. V lost 6 bases to trimming and J lost 4 bases; unmatched junction nucleotides: 4. CDR3 DNA: TGTGCCAGCAGCAAGACTAGCGGGACCACCGGGGAGCTGTTTTTT. As protein: CASSKTSGTTGELFF.

The rearrangement uses TRBV7-3 and TRBJ1-1; TRBD1 matches 7 bases. This CDR3 is built from 13 residues. Germline V gene sequence: CDR1 SGHTA, CDR2 FQGTGA. Trimming removed 5 bases from V and 4 bases from J; junction bases left unmatched: 4. The CDR3 sequence: CASSAGQATEAFF. The CDR3 coding sequence is TGTGCCAGCAGCGCAGGACAGGCCACTGAAGCTTTCTTT. The entire variable domain, with the rest obtained from reference TRBV7-3 and TRBJ1-1, is as follows: GAGVSQTPSNKVTEKGKYVELRCDPISGHTALYWYRQSLGQGPEFLIYFQGTGAADDSGLPNDRFFAVRPEGSVSTLKIQRTERGDSAVYLCASSAGQATEAFFGQGTRLTVV.

This clone has only one observation. The J gene is TRBJ1-5, the V gene TRBV7-9; the D is unclear. Trimming left V 1 base short and J 7 bases short, with 8 bases between. The CDR3 runs 13 residues. The V gene's germline CDR1 is SEHNR and CDR2 FQNEAQ (reference sequence). CDR3 bases: TGTGCCAGCAGCTTAGACGCAAAGCAGCCCCAGCATTTT. This sequence encodes CASSLDAKQPQHF.

The chain recombines TRBV5-1 with TRBJ1-2; 9 nucleotides match TRBD1. CDR3 length: 15 amino acids. The junction had 6 bases not matched to a gene; V was cut back by 2 bases and J by 4 bases. CDR1 is SGHRS, CDR2 YFSETQ, per germline. CDR3 protein: CASSLLDRGFYGYTF. The CDR3 DNA is TGCGCCAGCAGCTTACTCGACAGGGGGTTCTATGGCTACACCTTC.

This rearrangement joins TRBV30 to TRBJ1-1, with D possibly matching TRBD1 (5 bases). Trimming removed 5 bases from V and 1 base from J, with 11 bases in between. In germline, CDR1 is GTSNPN, CDR2 SVGIG (reference sequence). The CDR3 is 13 amino acids. CDR3 region: CAWSRGWNTEAFF. Written as DNA, the CDR3 is TGTGCCTGGTCCCGGGGGTGGAACACTGAAGCTTTCTTT.